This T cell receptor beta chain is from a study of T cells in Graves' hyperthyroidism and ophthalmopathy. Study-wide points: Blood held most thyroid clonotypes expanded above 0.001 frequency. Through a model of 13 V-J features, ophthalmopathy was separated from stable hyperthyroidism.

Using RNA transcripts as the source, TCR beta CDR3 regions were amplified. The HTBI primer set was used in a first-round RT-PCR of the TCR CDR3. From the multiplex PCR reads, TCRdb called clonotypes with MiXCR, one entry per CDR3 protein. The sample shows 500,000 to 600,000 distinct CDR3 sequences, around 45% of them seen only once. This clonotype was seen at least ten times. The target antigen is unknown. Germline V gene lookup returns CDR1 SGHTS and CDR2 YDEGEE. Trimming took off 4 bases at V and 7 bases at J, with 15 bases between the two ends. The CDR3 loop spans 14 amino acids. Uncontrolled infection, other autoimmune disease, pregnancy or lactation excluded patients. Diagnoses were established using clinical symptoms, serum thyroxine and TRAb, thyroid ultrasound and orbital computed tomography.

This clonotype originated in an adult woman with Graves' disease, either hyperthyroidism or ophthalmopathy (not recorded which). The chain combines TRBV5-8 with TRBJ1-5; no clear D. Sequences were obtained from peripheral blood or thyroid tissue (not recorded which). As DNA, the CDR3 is TGTGCCAGCAGCATGTGGGGTAGCGGACAGCCCCAGCATTTT. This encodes CASSMWGSGQPQHF. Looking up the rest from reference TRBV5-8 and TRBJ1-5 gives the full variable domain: EAGVTQSPTHLIKTRGQQATLRCSPISGHTSVYWYQQALGLGLQFLLWYDEGEERNRGNFPPRFSGRQFPNYSSELNVNALELEDSALYLCASSMWGSGQPQHFGDGTRLSIL.